The T cell receptor (beta chain) described here comes from a study of T cell changes during pregnancy in multiple sclerosis. This table comes from immunoSEQ multiplex PCR, and its TCRdb copy is limited to in-frame clones, with some not included. The table includes about 43,000 clones, 75% to 90% detected once. The CDR3 is 14 residues long. Trimming at V came to 3 bases and at J to 3 bases, leaving 1 base not matched to a gene. Germline V CDR1 and CDR2: SGHTA, FQGNSA. The sequence came from a female donor in good health, enrolled as a control in a pregnancy study. Specimen: peripheral blood, collected in the second trimester of pregnancy. The rearrangement uses TRBV7-2 and TRBJ2-3, with TRBD2 matching 9 bases. The CDR3 is CASSFLAGTDTQYF. The CDR3 DNA sequence: TGTGCCAGCAGCTTTCTAGCGGGAACAGATACGCAGTATTTT.